This T cell receptor (beta chain) was documented in a study of T cell responses to AZD1222 COVID-19 vaccine. TCRdb's table, derived via immunoSEQ multiplex PCR, lists solely in-frame clones and lacks some. The sample consists of 120,000 or so clones, more than 75% of them appearing once. The receptor comes from an adult who received the AZD1222 COVID-19 vaccine. The source material was peripheral blood, sampled 28 days after the second AZD1222 dose.

DNA of the CDR3: TGTGCCAGCAGCGTAGCAGGGGATAGCAATCAGCCCCAGCATTTT. Residues: CASSVAGDSNQPQHF. V is TRBV9 and J is TRBJ1-5, with D possibly TRBD1 on 6 matching bases. V lost 0 bases, J lost 0 bases, and 7 bases lay in between. The CDR3 is 15 amino acids. Germline V gene data show CDR1 as SGDLS and CDR2 as YYNGEE.